These 30 T cell receptor beta chains came from one sample sequenced in a study of tumor and adjacent non-tumor tissue in lung cancer. RNA was extracted from bulk tissue without any cell sorting. This non-tumor lung sample came from over 3 cm beyond the tumor edge. Three rounds of nested PCR, following a modified ARM-PCR protocol, produced the TCRbeta library. TCRdb reprocessed the multiplex PCR reads with MiXCR, giving one entry per CDR3 protein. The sample contains 50,000 to 60,000 distinct CDR3 sequences, 70% to 80% of which appear only once. The sequenced sample was distant non-tumor lung tissue. The origin of the receptors is a woman aged 55-70 years with non-small cell lung cancer.

With respect to this clonotype: At one of its ends the junction is not consistent with the germline gene, which may arise from a read error. The chain carries TRBV6-1 and TRBJ2-2; the D is unclear. The CDR3 runs 13 residues. Looked up from germline, CDR1 is MNHNS and CDR2 is SASEGT. The CDR3 sequence: CASNRRNTGELFF. CDR3 bases: TGTGCCAGCAACAGACGCAACACTGGGGAGCTGTTTTTT.

Remarks on this clonotype: A much larger clone differs by one base, so this may be a read error. The chain is built from TRBV5-1 and TRBJ2-6, with D tentatively TRBD1 (5 bases). Germline V CDR1 and CDR2: SGHRS, YFSETQ. The CDR3 covers 14 residues. The CDR3 loop reads CASSQSTGADVLTF. For the CDR3, the DNA is TGCGCCAGCAGCCAATCGACTGGGGCCGACGTCCTGACTTTC.

This clonotype was picked up a small number of times. The junction shows a germline mismatch at one end, possibly a read error. This sequence joins TRBV4-1 and TRBJ1-1; 9 bases line up with TRBD1. The germline CDR1 and CDR2 sequences are MGHRA and YSYEKL. This CDR3 region has 14 residues. CDR3: CASGHTQGANEAFF. CDR3 nucleotides: TGCGCCAGCGGCCACACACAGGGGGCTAATGAGGCTTTCTTT.

This clonotype has more than one count but fewer than ten. Possible read error: a much larger clone is one base away. The conserved closing phenylalanine or tryptophan is absent in this CDR3, likely reflecting a read error. The chain combines TRBV5-4 with TRBJ2-5; D is unclear. Germline CDR1 is SGHNT and CDR2 is YYREEE (reference sequence). The CDR3 covers 13 residues. V was cut by 1 base and J by 1 base, with 5 bases left in between. The CDR3 spells CASSLPSQETQYL. The CDR3 DNA reads as TGTGCCAGCAGCTTGCCCTCCCAAGAGACCCAGTACTTA.

About this clonotype: This could be a read error, since a much larger clone is one nucleotide away. The chain employs TRBV20-1 and TRBJ1-1; no reliable D call. Germline V gives CDR1 DFQATT, CDR2 SNEGSKA (reference sequence). The CDR3 extends over 14 amino acids. The CDR3 sequence is CNASNLRKNTEAFF. The CDR3 coding sequence is TGCAATGCTAGTAATCTGCGAAAGAACACTGAAGCTTTCTTT.

Note on this clonotype: A much larger clone lies one base from this, so it may be a read error. The V gene is TRBV5-1, the J gene TRBJ2-5, with D perhaps TRBD1 (5 bases). Trimming took off 2 bases at V and 5 bases at J, with 13 bases between the two ends. This CDR3 region has 14 residues. Germline CDR1 SGHRS, CDR2 YFSETQ. In DNA form, the CDR3 reads TGCGCCAGCAGCTTCAGGGCAGGGAAGGAGACCCAGTACTTC. This sequence encodes CASSFRAGKETQYF. The full variable domain, rest sourced from reference TRBV5-1 and TRBJ2-5, is KAGVTQTPRYLIKTRGQQVTLSCSPISGHRSVSWYQQTPGQGLQFLFEYFSETQRNKGNFPGRFSGRQFSNSRSEMNVSTLELGDSALYLCASSFRAGKETQYFGPGTRLLVL.

As to this clonotype: Relative to the germline gene, one junction end is altered; a read error may explain this. CDR3 DNA: TGTGACAGCAGTCCGCCATCTGGGGCCCCCTACAATAAGCAGTTCTTC. Protein: CDSSPPSGAPYNKQFF. The rearrangement joins TRBV6-5 to TRBJ2-1, with a tentative D call TRBD1 (5 bases). CDR1 MNHEY and CDR2 SVGAGI come from the germline V gene. This CDR3 is 16 amino acids long.

This clonotype was detected only a few times. A single base separates this from a much larger clone, so it may be a read error. The CDR3 spells CTSSLSSGGYNEQFF. CDR3 in DNA: TGTACCAGCAGTTTATCTAGCGGGGGCTACAATGAGCAGTTCTTC. The chain recombines TRBV28 with TRBJ2-1; 10 bases align to TRBD2. This CDR3 comprises 15 residues. Per the germline V gene, CDR1 is MDHEN and CDR2 is SYDVKM.

A remark on this clonotype: At one of its ends the junction is not consistent with the germline gene, which may arise from a read error. This chain links TRBV12-3 or TRBV12-4 with TRBJ2-1; TRBD2 agrees at 11 bases. This CDR3 region has 16 residues. The CDR3: CASSSLAGGLYNEQLF. The DNA of the CDR3 is TGTGCCAGCAGTTCCCTAGCGGGAGGACTCTACAATGAGCAGTTATTC.

Worth noting for this clonotype: The junction differs from germline at one of its ends, possibly a read error. The chain links TRBV12-3 or TRBV12-4 to TRBJ1-1, with 11 positions matching TRBD1. CDR3 length: 17 residues. The CDR3 nucleotides read TGCGCCAGCAGTTTTCCTGACTTGGACAGGGGGCGATCTGAAGCTTTCTTT. Its translation is CASSFPDLDRGRSEAFF.

Comment on this clonotype: One end of the junction varies from germline; a read error may be responsible. This rearrangement joins TRBV6-2 or TRBV6-3 to TRBJ2-7; weak D call: TRBD1 (6 bases). The CDR3 consists of 15 residues. Germline CDR1 reads MNHEY; CDR2 reads SVGEGT. The DNA of the CDR3 is TGTGCCAGTAGTTACTCCGACAGGAGCACCTGCGAGCAGTACTTC. Translation gives CASSYSDRSTCEQYF.

Details on this clonotype: The CDR3 end shows no conserved phenylalanine or tryptophan, and so a read error is likely. V gene TRBV4-3 combines with J gene TRBJ2-4; possibly TRBD1 or TRBD2 for D (5 bases each). Germline-derived CDR1 and CDR2 are LGHNA and YSLEER. V lost 0 bases, J lost 0 bases, and 18 bases lay in between. CDR3 length: 19 amino acids. The CDR3: CASSQDQRGQTSAKNIQYL. The CDR3 DNA sequence: TGCGCCAGCAGCCAAGATCAGAGGGGCCAAACTTCAGCCAAAAACATTCAGTACTTG.

This clonotype was counted between two and nine times. A read error is possible here, since a much larger clone lies one base away. V usage is TRBV7-9 and J usage is TRBJ2-7; perhaps TRBD2 as D (5 bases). Looked up from germline, CDR1 is SEHNR and CDR2 is FQNEAQ (reference sequence). V lost 5 bases to trimming and J lost 3 bases, with 14 bases between them. The CDR3 covers 14 residues. CDR3 in DNA: TGTGCCAGCAGCATAGGAGGCGGAGTCTACGAGCAGTACTTC. The encoded protein is CASSIGGGVYEQYF.

Regarding this clonotype: A junction end diverges from the germline sequence, so it may reflect a read error. The chain carries TRBV6-2 or TRBV6-3 and TRBJ2-1, with 7 nucleotides matching TRBD1. The CDR3 is made up of 15 amino acids. The germline V gene has CDR1 MNHEY and CDR2 SVGEGT. The chain's CDR3 is CARSQGQEGYNEQLF. Written as DNA, the CDR3 is TGTGCCAGGAGCCAAGGACAGGAAGGTTACAATGAGCAGCTCTTC.

A note on this clonotype: This may stem from a read error, because a much larger clone lies one nucleotide away. The rearrangement uses TRBV5-1 and TRBJ1-1; possible D gene TRBD1, 6 bases. The germline CDR1 and CDR2 sequences are SGHRS and YFSETQ. V lost 5 bases to trimming and J lost 6 bases, with 23 bases between them. The CDR3 spans 16 residues. CDR3 nucleotide sequence: TGCGCCAGCAGGGATAACTCAGGGGTGGGGTTGGCTGAAGCTTTCTTT. Its protein is CASRDNSGVGLAEAFF. The variable domain in full, with the rest retrieved from reference TRBV5-1 and TRBJ1-1, is KAGVTQTPRYLIKTRGQQVTLSCSPISGHRSVSWYQQTPGQGLQFLFEYFSETQRNKGNFPGRFSGRQFSNSRSEMNVSTLELGDSALYLCASRDNSGVGLAEAFFGQGTRLTVV.

A remark on this clonotype: One end of the junction varies from germline; a read error may be responsible. This chain joins TRBV6-2 or TRBV6-3 and TRBJ2-4, with D perhaps TRBD1 (5 bases). The CDR3 has 17 amino acids. The V gene's germline CDR1 is MNHEY and CDR2 SVGEGT. The CDR3 DNA reads as TGTGTCAGCAGTTACGCATTGTCAGGGATCACCAAAAACATTCAGTACTTC. Protein product: CVSSYALSGITKNIQYF.

This clonotype was counted between two and nine times. A much bigger clone sits one base away, suggesting this may be a read error. The rearrangement joins TRBV29-1 to TRBJ2-7, with TRBD2 identical over 9 bases. The germline CDR1 and CDR2 sequences are SQVTM and ANQGSEA. V lost 7 bases and J lost 3; bases outside the gene matches: 13. The CDR3 totals 15 residues. CDR3 nucleotides: TGCAGCGCTGCGGGTGGCCTAGCGGGGAACTACGAGCAGTACTTC. This sequence encodes CSAAGGLAGNYEQYF.

This clonotype was recorded only once. The chain couples TRBV12-3 or TRBV12-4 to TRBJ2-7, with 8 nucleotides matching TRBD1. V lost 3 bases, J lost 7 bases, and 14 bases stayed unmatched. CDR3 length equals 16 residues. Here the CDR3 DNA reads TGTGCCAGCAGTTTTTCGCGGGCAGGGGGCAAGGAGGAGCAGTACTTC. This gives the protein CASSFSRAGGKEEQYF.

In its sample, this clonotype was seen once. The junction departs from the called germline gene at one end, perhaps through a read error. In DNA form, the CDR3 reads TGTGTCAGCACCACCGACGGCAGGGGGCGCGGAGATACGCAGTATTTT. This codes for CVSTTDGRGRGDTQYF. The chain has TRBV6-5 and TRBJ2-3; TRBD1 agrees at 8 bases. This CDR3 is built from 16 residues. Per the germline V gene, CDR1 is MNHEY and CDR2 is SVGAGI.

The chain links TRBV4-3 to TRBJ1-1, with D maybe TRBD1 (5 bases). The CDR3 extends over 16 amino acids. Germline CDR1 and CDR2: LGHNA and YSLEER. The V gene lost 0 bases and the J gene lost 3 bases, with 14 bases spanning the gap. The CDR3 sequence is CASSQEAVGEDTEAFF. The CDR3 DNA follows: TGCGCCAGCAGCCAAGAGGCAGTGGGGGAGGACACTGAAGCTTTCTTT.

Worth noting for this clonotype: The conserved phenylalanine or tryptophan is not found at the CDR3 terminus, so this likely reflects a read error. The CDR3 DNA is TGTGCCAGCGCTGATAGGGGAAACACCGGGGAGCTGTTTATT. This gives the protein CASADRGNTGELFI. The chain carries TRBV6-6 and TRBJ2-2, with a tentative D call TRBD1 (5 bases). Germline V gives CDR1 MNHNY, CDR2 SVGAGI (reference sequence). Trimming left V 8 bases short and J 2 bases short, with 12 bases between. The CDR3 contains 14 residues.

This clonotype has just a few counts. V is TRBV6-5 and J is TRBJ1-1, with unresolved D. Trimming pared 7 bases from V and 3 bases from J, leaving 12 bases between. The CDR3 loop spans 13 amino acids. Germline CDR1 is MNHEY and CDR2 is SVGAGI. CDR3 DNA: TGTGCCAGCAACCCGATAGAGTACACTGAAGCTTTCTTT. It encodes CASNPIEYTEAFF.

Note on this clonotype: This may arise from a read error, as a much more abundant clone is one base away. This sequence joins TRBV5-4 and TRBJ1-3, with D tentatively TRBD1 (5 bases). The CDR3 covers 15 residues. The V end was cut by 4 bases, the J end by 3 bases, with 14 bases between. Germline assignment: CDR1 SGHNT and CDR2 YYREEE (reference sequence). The CDR3 reads CASSLGAGLGNTIYF. In nucleotides, the CDR3 is TGTGCCAGCAGCCTCGGGGCAGGGCTTGGAAACACCATATATTTT. The full variable domain, its missing parts supplied by reference TRBV5-4 and TRBJ1-3, is ETGVTQSPTHLIKTRGQQVTLRCSSQSGHNTVSWYQQALGQGPQFIFQYYREEENGRGNFPPRFSGLQFPNYSSELNVNALELDDSALYLCASSLGAGLGNTIYFGEGSWLTVV.

Concerning this clonotype: Mismatch with germline at one junction end may stem from a read error. The J gene is TRBJ2-6, the V gene TRBV10-2; D tentatively fits TRBD1 or TRBD2 (5 bases each). The CDR3 covers 13 residues. CDR1 is WSHSY, CDR2 SAAADI, per germline. CDR3 loop: CVSGDYGANVLPF. Here the CDR3 DNA reads TGCGTCAGCGGTGATTACGGGGCCAACGTCCTGCCTTTC.

This clonotype is medium-sized by share. The chain joins TRBV4-3 to TRBJ2-2; 11 bases are a match to TRBD1. CDR3 length: 14 amino acids. V trimming: 8 bases; J trimming: 5 bases; junction bases outside the gene matches: 4. Germline V gene sequence: CDR1 LGHNA, CDR2 YSLEER. CDR3 protein: CASSGTGGTGELFF. CDR3 nucleotide sequence: TGCGCCAGCTCCGGGACAGGGGGGACCGGGGAGCTGTTTTTT.

The chain recombines TRBV11-2 with TRBJ2-1, with 9 bases lining up with TRBD1. This CDR3 has 15 amino acids. After removal of 1 base from V and 9 bases from J, the junction contained 7 bases not matched to a gene. CDR1 and CDR2 from the germline V gene are SGHAT and FQNNGV. CDR3 DNA sequence: TGTGCCAGCAGCTTAGGGACAGGGGTTTTTGGTGAGCAGTTCTTC. It is translated as CASSLGTGVFGEQFF.

This clonotype was counted many times. This chain joins TRBV11-2 and TRBJ1-2, with a weak D call TRBD1 (5 bases). Germline V gives CDR1 SGHAT, CDR2 FQNNGV. The CDR3 runs 14 residues. V was pared by 5 bases and J by 8 bases, with 18 bases between. CDR3 bases: TGTGCCAGCAGCCCCGGCGGGACGGAAAGGGGCTACACCTTC. Its translation is CASSPGGTERGYTF.

The chain has TRBV11-3 and TRBJ2-7; perhaps TRBD2 as D (6 bases). CDR1 is SGHNT, CDR2 YENEEA, per germline. V lost 2 bases to trimming and J lost 4 bases, with 12 bases between them. CDR3 length equals 14 residues. CDR3 DNA: TGTGCCAGCAGCTTAAATGCGGGAACATACGAGCAGTACTTC. Its translation: CASSLNAGTYEQYF.

The gene calls are TRBV6-5 and TRBJ2-7; a possible D gene is TRBD2 (5 bases). CDR1 is MNHEY and CDR2 is SVGAGI in the germline V gene. This CDR3 is built from 15 residues. V lost 2 bases, J lost 3 bases, and 14 bases lay in between. In DNA form, the CDR3 reads TGTGCCAGCAGTTACCGTAACGGGGTTTACTACGAGCAGTACTTC. This translates into CASSYRNGVYYEQYF.

Only one count was recorded for this clonotype. A junction end diverges from the germline sequence, so it may reflect a read error. The rearrangement joins TRBV28 to TRBJ1-6; D remains ambiguous. From germline, CDR1 is MDHEN and CDR2 SYDVKM. CDR3 length: 12 residues. CDR3 sequence reads: CAISSLNSPLHF. Written as DNA, the CDR3 is TGTGCCATCAGTTCCCTCAATTCACCCCTCCACTTT.